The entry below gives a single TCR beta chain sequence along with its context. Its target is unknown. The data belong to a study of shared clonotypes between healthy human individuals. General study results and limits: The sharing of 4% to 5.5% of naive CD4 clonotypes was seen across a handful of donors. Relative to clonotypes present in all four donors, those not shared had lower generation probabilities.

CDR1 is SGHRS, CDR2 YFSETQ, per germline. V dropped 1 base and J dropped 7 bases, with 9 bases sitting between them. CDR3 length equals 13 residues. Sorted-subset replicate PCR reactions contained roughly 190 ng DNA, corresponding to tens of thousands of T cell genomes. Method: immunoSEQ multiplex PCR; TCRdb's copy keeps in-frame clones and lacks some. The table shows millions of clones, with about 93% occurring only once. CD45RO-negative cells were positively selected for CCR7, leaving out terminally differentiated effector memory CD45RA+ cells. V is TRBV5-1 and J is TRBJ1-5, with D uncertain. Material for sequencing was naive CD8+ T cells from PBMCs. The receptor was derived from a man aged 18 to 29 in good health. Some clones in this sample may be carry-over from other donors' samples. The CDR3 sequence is CASSLNGIQPQHF. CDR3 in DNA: TGCGCCAGCAGCTTGAACGGGATCCAGCCCCAGCATTTT.